The next 11 T cell receptor beta chains were all read from a single sample in a study of OX40 agonist ivuxolimab in advanced cancers. Sequenced by immunoSEQ multiplex PCR; TCRdb stores in-frame clones only, minus some. The sample shows some 87,000 clones, roughly 90% of them seen only once. The sequencing here drew on CD4+ or CD8+ T cells sorted from blood, taken in a trial of the OX40 agonist ivuxolimab. The origin of the receptors is an adult with an advanced solid tumor such as melanoma, head and neck, liver or kidney cancer.

The chain uses TRBV6-1 and TRBJ1-1; D not certain. Germline V gene lookup returns CDR1 MNHNS and CDR2 SASEGT. The CDR3 consists of 11 residues. Trimming took off 2 bases at V and 6 bases at J, with 4 bases between the two ends. This chain's CDR3 is CASSEIAEAFF. The CDR3 DNA follows: TGTGCCAGCAGTGAAATCGCTGAAGCTTTCTTT.

The chain links TRBV10-3 to TRBJ1-6, with D maybe TRBD1 (6 bases). The CDR3 consists of 15 residues. Germline CDR1 and CDR2: ENHRY and SYGVKD. Trimming cost V 6 bases and J 8 bases, with 17 bases left between them. The CDR3 bases are TGTGCCATCAGGCAGGGAAGTGGGGGCGATTCACCCCTCCACTTT. It yields the protein CAIRQGSGGDSPLHF.

The V gene is TRBV18, the J gene TRBJ1-4; TRBD1 might be the D (6 bases). The CDR3 loop spans 15 amino acids. Trimming shortened V by 3 bases and J by 3 bases, and 11 bases separated the two germline ends. Germline CDR1 reads KGHSH; CDR2 reads LQKENI. As DNA, the CDR3 is TGTGCCAGCTCACCCCAGGGGTCGGCTAATGAAAAACTGTTTTTT. This sequence encodes CASSPQGSANEKLFF.

The J gene is TRBJ2-1, the V gene TRBV7-8; the D gene is possibly TRBD1 (5 bases). The V gene's germline CDR1 is SGHVS and CDR2 FQNEAQ. The CDR3 extends over 16 amino acids. Trimming cost V 1 base and J 2 bases, with 12 bases left between them. DNA for the CDR3: TGTGCCAGCAGCTTAGAAGGGGCAGCCCCCTACAATGAGCAGTTCTTC. Translating it yields CASSLEGAAPYNEQFF.

This chain connects TRBV29-1 to TRBJ1-1; D not resolved. This CDR3 has 12 residues. Germline V gene sequence: CDR1 SQVTM, CDR2 ANQGSEA. The CDR3 DNA reads TGCAGTTCGAAAGATGGGAACACTGAAGCTTTCTTT. Translated: CSSKDGNTEAFF. The full variable domain, rest sourced from reference TRBV29-1 and TRBJ1-1, is SAVISQKPSRDICQRGTSLTIQCQVDSQVTMMFWYRQQPGQSLTLIATANQGSEATYESGFVIDKFPISRPNLTFSTLTVSNMSPEDSSIYLCSSKDGNTEAFFGQGTRLTVV.

The chain joins TRBV5-4 to TRBJ2-1; TRBD1 is a possible D gene (6 bases). Looked up from germline, CDR1 is SGHNT and CDR2 is YYREEE (reference sequence). V was trimmed by 0 bases and J by 0 bases, leaving 10 bases between them. The CDR3 loop spans 16 amino acids. The CDR3 DNA is TGTGCCAGCAGCTTGGAACCGACAGGCTCCTACAATGAGCAGTTCTTC. Protein sequence: CASSLEPTGSYNEQFF.

The genes are TRBV5-1 and TRBJ2-5, with a weak D call TRBD1 (6 bases). Per germline, CDR1 SGHRS and CDR2 YFSETQ. The CDR3 sequence is 13 residues long. V was shortened by 3 bases and J by 5 bases, with 11 bases between the two germline ends. DNA for the CDR3: TGCGCCAGCAGCTCCACAGGGTCGGAGACCCAGTACTTC. It is translated as CASSSTGSETQYF.

The chain recombines TRBV7-9 with TRBJ2-7, with unresolved D. This CDR3 spans 11 amino acids. The germline V gene encodes CDR1 SEHNR and CDR2 FQNEAQ (reference sequence). The V end was cut by 1 base, the J end by 6 bases, with 4 bases between. The CDR3 region is CASSLDPEQYF. The CDR3 region has the DNA TGTGCCAGCAGCTTAGATCCCGAGCAGTACTTC. Based on the CDR3 plus reference TRBV7-9 and TRBJ2-7, the full variable domain is DTGVSQNPRHKITKRGQNVTFRCDPISEHNRLYWYRQTLGQGPEFLTYFQNEAQLEKSRLLSDRFSAERPKGSFSTLEIQRTEQGDSAMYLCASSLDPEQYFGPGTRLTVT.

The chain recombines TRBV6-1 with TRBJ1-1; D is possibly TRBD1 (5 bases). Germline-derived CDR1 and CDR2 are MNHNS and SASEGT. V shed 0 bases and J shed 10 bases, with 15 bases lying between them. This CDR3 contains 14 residues. The CDR3 region has the DNA TGTGCCAGCAGTGAAGCGCTTCGGGGCAGCCGAGCTTTCTTT. It codes for CASSEALRGSRAFF.

This clone is medium-sized (0.01 to 0.1%). The chain carries TRBV6-1 and TRBJ1-1; D is unclear. The V gene lost 2 bases and the J gene lost 2 bases, with 12 bases spanning the gap. There are 15 residues in the CDR3. The germline CDR1 and CDR2 sequences are MNHNS and SASEGT. This chain's CDR3 is CASSESRDPNTEAFF. The CDR3 DNA reads as TGTGCCAGCAGTGAATCTCGGGATCCTAACACTGAAGCTTTCTTT.

This sequence joins TRBV9 and TRBJ1-1; no firm D call. V lost 3 bases and J 0 bases, leaving 6 bases between the germline ends. In germline, CDR1 is SGDLS, CDR2 YYNGEE. The CDR3 consists of 13 residues. In nucleotides, the CDR3 is TGTGCCAGCAGCGGTCTTATGAACACTGAAGCTTTCTTT. This gives the protein CASSGLMNTEAFF.